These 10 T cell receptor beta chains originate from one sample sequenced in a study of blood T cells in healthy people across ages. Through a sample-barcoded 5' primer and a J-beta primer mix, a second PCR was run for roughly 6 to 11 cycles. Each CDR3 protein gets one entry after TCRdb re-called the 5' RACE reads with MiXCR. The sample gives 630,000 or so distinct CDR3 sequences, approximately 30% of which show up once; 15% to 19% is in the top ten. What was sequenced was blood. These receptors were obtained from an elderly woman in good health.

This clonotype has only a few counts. CDR3 sequence: CAWGGQGRGETQYF. The CDR3 DNA sequence: TGTGCCTGGGGGGGGCAGGGTCGGGGAGAGACCCAGTACTTC. The chain uses TRBV30 and TRBJ2-5; D is possibly TRBD1 or TRBD2 (6 bases each). The CDR3 length is 14 residues. V lost 5 bases and J 4 bases, leaving 17 bases between the germline ends. Per the germline V gene, CDR1 is GTSNPN and CDR2 is SVGIG (reference sequence).

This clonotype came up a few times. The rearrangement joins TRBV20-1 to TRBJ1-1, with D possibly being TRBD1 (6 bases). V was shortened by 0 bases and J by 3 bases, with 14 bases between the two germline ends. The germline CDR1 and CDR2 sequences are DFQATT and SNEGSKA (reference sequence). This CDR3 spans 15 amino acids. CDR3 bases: TGCAGTGCTAGAGATTTGGGGGCGGGGTACACTGAAGCTTTCTTT. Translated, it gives CSARDLGAGYTEAFF.

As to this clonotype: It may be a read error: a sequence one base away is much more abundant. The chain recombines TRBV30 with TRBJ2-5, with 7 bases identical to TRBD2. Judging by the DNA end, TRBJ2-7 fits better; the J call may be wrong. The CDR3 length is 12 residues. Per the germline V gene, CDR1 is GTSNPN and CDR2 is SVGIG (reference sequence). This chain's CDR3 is CAWSASGYEQYF. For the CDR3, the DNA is TGTGCCTGGAGTGCTAGCGGCTACGAGCAGTACTTC.

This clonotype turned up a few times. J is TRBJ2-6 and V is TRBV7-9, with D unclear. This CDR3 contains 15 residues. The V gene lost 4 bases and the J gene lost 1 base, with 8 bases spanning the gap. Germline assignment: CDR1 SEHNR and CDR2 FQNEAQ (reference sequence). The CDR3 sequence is CASSSVRSGANVLTF. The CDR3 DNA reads TGTGCCAGCAGCTCTGTGCGTTCTGGGGCCAACGTCCTGACTTTC. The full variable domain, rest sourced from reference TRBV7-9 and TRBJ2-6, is DTGVSQNPRHKITKRGQNVTFRCDPISEHNRLYWYRQTLGQGPEFLTYFQNEAQLEKSRLLSDRFSAERPKGSFSTLEIQRTEQGDSAMYLCASSSVRSGANVLTFGAGSRLTVL.

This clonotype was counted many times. The CDR3 coding sequence is TGTGCCAGCAGCTTCGGGTGGGGAGATACGCAGTATTTT. Translated, it gives CASSFGWGDTQYF. This chain joins TRBV7-6 and TRBJ2-3; no clear D gene. Germline V CDR1 and CDR2: SGHVS, FNYEAQ. Trimming cost V 3 bases and J 5 bases, with 9 bases left between them. This CDR3 region has 13 residues.

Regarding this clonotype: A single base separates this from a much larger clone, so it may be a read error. The CDR3 protein is CSTRVPTGSNQPQHF. The CDR3 DNA is TGCAGTACTAGAGTCCCGACAGGTAGCAATCAGCCCCAGCATTTT. V gene TRBV20-1 combines with J gene TRBJ1-5; a possible D gene is TRBD1 (6 bases). The CDR3 extends over 15 amino acids. Looked up from germline, CDR1 is DFQATT and CDR2 is SNEGSKA (reference sequence).

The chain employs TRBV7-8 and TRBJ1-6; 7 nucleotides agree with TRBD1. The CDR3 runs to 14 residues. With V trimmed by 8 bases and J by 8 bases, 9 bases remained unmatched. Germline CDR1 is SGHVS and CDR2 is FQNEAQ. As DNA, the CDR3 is TGTGCCAGCCACAGGGGAGGGCGGTATTCACCCCTCCACTTT. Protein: CASHRGGRYSPLHF.

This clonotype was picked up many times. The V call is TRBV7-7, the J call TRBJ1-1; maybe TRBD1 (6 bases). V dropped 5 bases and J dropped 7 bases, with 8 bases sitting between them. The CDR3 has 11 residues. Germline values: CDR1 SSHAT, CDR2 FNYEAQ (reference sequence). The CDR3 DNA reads TGTGCCAGCAGCGTGACAGGTGAAGCTTTCTTT. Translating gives CASSVTGEAFF. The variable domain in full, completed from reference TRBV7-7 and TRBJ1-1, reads GAGVSQSPRYKVTKRGQDVTLRCDPISSHATLYWYQQALGQGPEFLTYFNYEAQPDKSGLPSDRFSAERPEGSISTLTIQRTEQRDSAMYRCASSVTGEAFFGQGTRLTVV.

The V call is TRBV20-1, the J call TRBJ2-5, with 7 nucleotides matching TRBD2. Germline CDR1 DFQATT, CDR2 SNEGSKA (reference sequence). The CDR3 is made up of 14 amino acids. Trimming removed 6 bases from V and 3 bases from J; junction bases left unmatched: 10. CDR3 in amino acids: CSAPVRGKEETQYF. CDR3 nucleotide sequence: TGCAGTGCGCCGGTGCGGGGGAAGGAAGAGACCCAGTACTTC.

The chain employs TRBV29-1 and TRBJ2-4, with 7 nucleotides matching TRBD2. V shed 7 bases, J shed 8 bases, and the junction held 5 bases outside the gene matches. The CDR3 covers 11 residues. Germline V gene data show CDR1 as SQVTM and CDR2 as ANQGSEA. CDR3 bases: TGCAGCGGTTTTCGGGGGGACATTCAGTACTTC. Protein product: CSGFRGDIQYF.